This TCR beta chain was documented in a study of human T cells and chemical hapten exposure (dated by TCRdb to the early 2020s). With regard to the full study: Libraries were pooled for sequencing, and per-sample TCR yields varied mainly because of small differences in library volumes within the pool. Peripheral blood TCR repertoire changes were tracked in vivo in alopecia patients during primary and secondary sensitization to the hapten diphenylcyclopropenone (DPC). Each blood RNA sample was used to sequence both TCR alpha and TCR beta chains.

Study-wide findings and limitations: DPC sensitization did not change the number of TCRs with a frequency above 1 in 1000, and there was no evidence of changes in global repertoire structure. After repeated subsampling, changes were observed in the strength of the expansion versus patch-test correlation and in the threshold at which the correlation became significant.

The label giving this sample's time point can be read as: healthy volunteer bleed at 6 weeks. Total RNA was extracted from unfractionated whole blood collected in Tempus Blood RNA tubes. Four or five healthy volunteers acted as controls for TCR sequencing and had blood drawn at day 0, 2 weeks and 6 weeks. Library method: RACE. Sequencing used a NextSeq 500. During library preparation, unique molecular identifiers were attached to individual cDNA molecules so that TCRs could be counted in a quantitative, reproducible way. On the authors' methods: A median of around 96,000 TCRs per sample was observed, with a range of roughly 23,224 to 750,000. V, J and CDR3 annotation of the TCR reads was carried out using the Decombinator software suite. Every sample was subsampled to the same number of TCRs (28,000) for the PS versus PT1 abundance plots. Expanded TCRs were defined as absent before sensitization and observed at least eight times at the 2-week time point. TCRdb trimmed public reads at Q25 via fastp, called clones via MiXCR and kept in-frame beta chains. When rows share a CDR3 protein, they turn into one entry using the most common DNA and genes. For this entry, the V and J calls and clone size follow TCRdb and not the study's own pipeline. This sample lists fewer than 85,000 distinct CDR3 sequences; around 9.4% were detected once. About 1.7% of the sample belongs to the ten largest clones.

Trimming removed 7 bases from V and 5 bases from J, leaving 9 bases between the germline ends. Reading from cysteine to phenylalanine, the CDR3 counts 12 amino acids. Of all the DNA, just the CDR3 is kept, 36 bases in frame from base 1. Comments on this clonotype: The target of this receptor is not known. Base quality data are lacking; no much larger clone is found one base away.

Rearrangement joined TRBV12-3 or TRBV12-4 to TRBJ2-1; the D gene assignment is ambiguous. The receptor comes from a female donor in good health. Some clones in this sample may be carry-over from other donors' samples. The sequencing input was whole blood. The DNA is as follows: TGTGCCAGCACTATCGTCCACAATGAGCAGTTCTTC. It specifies CASTIVHNEQFF.